This T cell receptor (beta chain) emerged from a study of shared clonotypes between healthy human individuals. Broader study findings: In contrast to clonotypes shared by all four donors, non-shared clonotypes had lower generation probabilities. Only blood samples were collected, and tissue repertoires likely differ.

With respect to this clone: What it recognizes is unknown. The germline gene is not matched at one end of the junction; a read error may be the cause.

Genomic DNA per cell subset filled all wells of several immunoSEQ plates. Here immunoSEQ multiplex PCR was the method, and the copy in TCRdb shows in-frame clones only, minus some. The sample consists of millions of clones, approximately 94% of them appearing once. This CDR3 region has 14 residues. This chain links TRBV5-3 with TRBJ1-1; D gene ambiguous. TRBV5-3 is known as an ORF, though its function is uncertain. The sequence was collected from a man aged 18 to 30 in good health. Sequencing used naive CD4+ T cells sorted from blood. Noted subset: CD45RA+ positively selected. The CDR3 loop is CASSLDLENTEAFF. In DNA form, the CDR3 reads TGTGCCAGCAGCTTGGACTTAGAGAACACTGAAGCTTTCTTT.